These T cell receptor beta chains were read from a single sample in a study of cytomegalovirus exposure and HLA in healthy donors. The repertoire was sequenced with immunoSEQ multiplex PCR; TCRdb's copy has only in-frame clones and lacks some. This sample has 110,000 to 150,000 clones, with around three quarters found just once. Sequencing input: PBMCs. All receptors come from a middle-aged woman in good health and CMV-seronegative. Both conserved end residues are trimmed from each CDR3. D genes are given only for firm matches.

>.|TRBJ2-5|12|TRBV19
ASSIGGPAETQY
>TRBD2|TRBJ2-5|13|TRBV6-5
ASSYAGLEKETQY
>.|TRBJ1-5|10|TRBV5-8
ASSRSNQPQH
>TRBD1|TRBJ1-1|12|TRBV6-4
ASSEGQGATEAF
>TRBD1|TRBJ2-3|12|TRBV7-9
ASSGQGGTDTQY
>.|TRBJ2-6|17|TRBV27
ASSFAAALARSGANVLT
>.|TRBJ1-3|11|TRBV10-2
ASKMGPGNTIY
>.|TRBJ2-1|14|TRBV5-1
ASSLAEGAAYNEQF
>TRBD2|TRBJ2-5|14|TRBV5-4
ASSPGGGGHQETQY
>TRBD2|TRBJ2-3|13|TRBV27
ASSLEGGGTDTQY
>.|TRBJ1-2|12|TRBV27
ASSLSFSNYGYT
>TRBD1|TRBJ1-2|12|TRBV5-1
ASSFQTGDYGYT
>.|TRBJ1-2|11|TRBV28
ASSPQTVGGYT
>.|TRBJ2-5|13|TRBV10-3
AIESGVGGEETQY
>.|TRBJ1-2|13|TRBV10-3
AISETQGKNYGYT
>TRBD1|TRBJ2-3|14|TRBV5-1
ASSLVGQQGAVTQY
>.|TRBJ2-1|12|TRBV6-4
ASSDGGASNEQF
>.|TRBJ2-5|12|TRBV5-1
ASSLVGGRETQY
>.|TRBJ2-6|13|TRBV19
ASKSGRAGANVLT
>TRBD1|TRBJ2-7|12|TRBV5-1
ASKQGAGNYEQY
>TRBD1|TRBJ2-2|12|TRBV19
ASRGDSDTGELF
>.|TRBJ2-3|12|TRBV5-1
ASSLNAGQNTQY
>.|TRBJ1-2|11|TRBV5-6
ASSLMGSYGYT
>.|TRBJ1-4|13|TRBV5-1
ASSSLQGVDEKLF
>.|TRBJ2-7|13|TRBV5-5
ASSLFGTNNYEQY
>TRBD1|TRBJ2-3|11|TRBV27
ASRTQGSDTQY
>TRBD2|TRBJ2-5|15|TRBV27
ASSLATSGGARETQY
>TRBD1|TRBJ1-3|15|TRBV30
AWSQGQGTNSGNTIY
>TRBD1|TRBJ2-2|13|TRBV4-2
ASSQRGPDTGELF
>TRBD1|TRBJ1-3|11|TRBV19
ATGTVPGNTIY
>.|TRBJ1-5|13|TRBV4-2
ASSQDLNREQPQH
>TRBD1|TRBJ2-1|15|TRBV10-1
ASSDSTGANPYNEQF
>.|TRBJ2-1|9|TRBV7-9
ASSLAGEEF
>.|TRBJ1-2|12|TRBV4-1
ASSQDSGTIPLT
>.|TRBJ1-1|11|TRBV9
ASSLHDGTQAF
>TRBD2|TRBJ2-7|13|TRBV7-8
ASSSLTGLAGEQY
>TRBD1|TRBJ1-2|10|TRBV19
ASSRQGDGYT
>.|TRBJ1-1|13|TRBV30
AWRYRAGFSTEAF
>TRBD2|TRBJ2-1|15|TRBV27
ASSLFQRGSSYNEQF
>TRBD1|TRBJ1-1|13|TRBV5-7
ASSGGTGLNTEAF
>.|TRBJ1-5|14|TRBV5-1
ASISGGGRSNQPQH
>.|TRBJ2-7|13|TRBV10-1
ASSPPGLSSYEQY
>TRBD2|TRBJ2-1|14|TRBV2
ASSERLAGGLGEQF